One sample yielded the 24 T cell receptor beta chains listed below, sequenced in a study of T cells in Graves' hyperthyroidism and ophthalmopathy. Amplification targeted TCR beta CDR3 regions from RNA transcripts. The primer set for the first-round RT-PCR of the TCR CDR3 was HTBI. TCRdb used MiXCR to reprocess the multiplex PCR reads, holding one entry per CDR3 protein. The data show hundreds of thousands of distinct CDR3 sequences, 35% to 55% seen once. The specimen was peripheral blood or thyroid tissue (not recorded which). The receptors shown here come from a woman between 18 and 29 years old with Graves' hyperthyroidism.

The chain couples TRBV7-2 to TRBJ2-7; TRBD2 might be the D (5 bases). Per the germline V gene, CDR1 is SGHTA and CDR2 is FQGNSA. V gave up 1 base and J gave up 2 bases, with 12 bases separating them. CDR3 length: 15 residues. The CDR3 loop reads CASSLVGGLTYEQYF. The CDR3 DNA reads TGTGCCAGCAGCTTAGTAGGCGGACTTACCTACGAGCAGTACTTC.

The J gene is TRBJ1-2, the V gene TRBV20-1; D not resolved. In germline, CDR1 is DFQATT, CDR2 SNEGSKA (reference sequence). The length of the CDR3 is 11 residues. The germline V and J ends were trimmed by 6 bases and 6 bases, with 11 bases remaining between them. CDR3 protein: CSAPRENGYTF. CDR3 DNA: TGCAGTGCCCCCCGGGAGAATGGCTACACCTTC.

The V and J genes are TRBV7-6 and TRBJ2-7; 9 positions match TRBD2. This CDR3 comprises 16 residues. V lost 5 bases and J lost 0; bases outside the gene matches: 8. From germline, CDR1 is SGHVS and CDR2 FNYEAQ. DNA of the CDR3: TGTGCCAGCAGCCGGGCCGGCGGGAGGGACTCCTACGAGCAGTACTTC. Translated, it gives CASSRAGGRDSYEQYF.

V and J are TRBV7-3 and TRBJ2-5, with TRBD2 identical over 8 bases. Germline assignment: CDR1 SGHTA and CDR2 FQGTGA. V gave up 5 bases and J gave up 0 bases; unmatched junction bases: 14. The CDR3 sequence is 18 residues long. CDR3 coding DNA: TGTGCCAGCAGCCAAGCAGCACCCGGGAGGGGCAACCAAGAGACCCAGTACTTC. Amino acid sequence: CASSQAAPGRGNQETQYF.

The table lists this clonotype with many counts. The genes are TRBV24-1 and TRBJ2-7; 10 bases map to TRBD2. V was clipped by 4 bases and J by 5 bases; unmatched bases: 10. The CDR3 loop spans 16 amino acids. Germline V gene sequence: CDR1 KGHDR, CDR2 SFDVKD. CDR3 sequence reads: CATSDPSSGRSNEQYF. In DNA form, the CDR3 reads TGTGCCACCAGTGACCCTAGTAGCGGGAGGTCCAACGAGCAGTACTTC.

This CDR3 reads CATRSGPQRLNTEAFF. The DNA of the CDR3 is TGTGCCACCAGATCAGGACCCCAGAGACTGAACACTGAAGCTTTCTTT. The chain links TRBV15 to TRBJ1-1, with D unclear. V lost 6 bases and J 0 bases, leaving 17 bases between the germline ends. The length of the CDR3 is 16 residues. In germline, CDR1 is LNHNV, CDR2 YYDKDF (reference sequence). Supplemented by reference TRBV15 and TRBJ1-1, the full variable domain reads DAMVIQNPRYQVTQFGKPVTLSCSQTLNHNVMYWYQQKSSQAPKLLFHYYDKDFNNEADTPDNFQSRRPNTSFCFLDIRSPGLGDTAMYLCATRSGPQRLNTEAFFGQGTRLTVV.

Turning to this clonotype: Just one base apart from a much larger clone, this may be a read error. The chain links TRBV7-2 to TRBJ2-7; TRBD2 is a possible D gene (5 bases). V lost 6 bases to trimming and J lost 3 bases, with 12 bases between them. Germline assignment: CDR1 SGHTA and CDR2 FQGNSA. CDR3 length: 13 amino acids. The CDR3 DNA reads as TGTGCCAGCAGGGGGAGTCCCTACTACGAGCAGTACTTC. Its translation is CASRGSPYYEQYF.

A few counts support this clonotype. The rearrangement links TRBV5-1 to TRBJ2-5; D uncertain. V was shortened by 3 bases and J by 6 bases, with 15 bases between the two germline ends. This CDR3 region has 14 residues. The germline gives CDR1 SGHRS, CDR2 YFSETQ. Here the CDR3 DNA reads TGCGCCAGCAGCTCCGCGGACGCAGCAAAGACCCAGTACTTC. Translation gives CASSSADAAKTQYF. Looking up the rest from reference TRBV5-1 and TRBJ2-5 gives the full variable domain: KAGVTQTPRYLIKTRGQQVTLSCSPISGHRSVSWYQQTPGQGLQFLFEYFSETQRNKGNFPGRFSGRQFSNSRSEMNVSTLELGDSALYLCASSSADAAKTQYFGPGTRLLVL.

As to this clonotype: A much larger clone is a single base away; this may be a read error. The J gene is TRBJ1-2, the V gene TRBV10-3; D gene ambiguous. Trimming took off 6 bases at V and 7 bases at J, with 12 bases between the two ends. The germline gives CDR1 ENHRY, CDR2 SYGVKD. The CDR3 consists of 12 residues. For the CDR3, the DNA is TGTGCCATCAGCAGAGATGGTGTTGGCTACACCTTC. Protein product: CAISRDGVGYTF.

This sequence joins TRBV7-2 and TRBJ1-6; D not certain. The V end was cut by 10 bases, the J end by 7 bases, with 14 bases between. This CDR3 spans 13 amino acids. The germline gives CDR1 SGHTA, CDR2 FQGNSA. The CDR3, as DNA: TGTGCCATCAGTGAAGGGCAGAATTCACCCCTCCACTTT. It encodes CAISEGQNSPLHF.

The V and J genes are TRBV7-9 and TRBJ2-7; 14 bases align to TRBD2. The V gene's germline CDR1 is SEHNR and CDR2 FQNEAQ (reference sequence). V shed 5 bases and J 5 bases; nucleotides not matched to a gene: 5. CDR3 length equals 15 residues. As DNA, the CDR3 is TGTGCCAGCAGCAAGATGGGACTAGCGGGAGACGAGCAGTACTTC. Amino acid sequence: CASSKMGLAGDEQYF.

This clonotype came up a few times. V is TRBV7-2 and J is TRBJ2-5; D perhaps matches TRBD2 (6 bases). The CDR3 consists of 16 residues. Trimming pared 7 bases from V and 1 base from J, leaving 19 bases between. Germline V lookup: CDR1 SGHTA, CDR2 FQGNSA. CDR3 region: CASKSLWLATQETQYF. CDR3 DNA: TGTGCCAGCAAGTCTCTCTGGCTAGCGACCCAAGAGACCCAGTACTTC.

With regard to this clonotype: A read error may explain this, as a much larger clone is one base away. The chain employs TRBV11-2 and TRBJ1-1, with no clear D. V shed 4 bases and J shed 1 base, with 7 bases lying between them. The germline CDR1 and CDR2 sequences are SGHAT and FQNNGV. This CDR3 spans 13 amino acids. CDR3 region: CASSWSGNTEAFF. In DNA form, the CDR3 reads TGTGCCAGCAGCTGGTCAGGGAACACTGAAGCTTTCTTT.

As regards this clonotype: A much larger clone lies a single base off, so this may be a read error. V is TRBV2 and J is TRBJ2-7; the D is unclear. The CDR3 contains 15 residues. The V end lost 2 bases, the J end lost 0 bases, and 11 bases lay between the germline ends. Per germline, CDR1 SNHLY and CDR2 FYNNEI. The CDR3 here is CASSESRGHSYEQYF. The CDR3 nucleotides are TGTGCCAGCAGTGAATCGCGCGGCCACTCCTACGAGCAGTACTTC. The whole variable domain, remainder taken from reference TRBV2 and TRBJ2-7, is EPEVTQTPSHQVTQMGQEVILRCVPISNHLYFYWYRQILGQKVEFLVSFYNNEISEKSEIFDDQFSVERPDGSNFTLKIRSTKLEDSAMYFCASSESRGHSYEQYFGPGTRLTVT.

The chain employs TRBV5-1 and TRBJ1-5, with D possibly matching TRBD1 (6 bases). The V and J ends lost 2 bases and 11 bases respectively, with 17 bases between them. Germline values: CDR1 SGHRS, CDR2 YFSETQ. This CDR3 region has 14 residues. The CDR3 DNA reads as TGCGCCAGCAGCTTCGGCACAGGGTTAGAGACCCAGCATTTT. Translated, it gives CASSFGTGLETQHF.

This clonotype was detected many times. This chain links TRBV19 with TRBJ1-4; the D is unclear. This CDR3 region has 13 residues. Germline CDR1 reads LNHDA; CDR2 reads SQIVND (reference sequence). V dropped 5 bases and J dropped 4 bases, with 8 bases sitting between them. DNA of the CDR3: TGTGCCAGTAGTGGACGGATTAATGAAAAACTGTTTTTT. Its translation: CASSGRINEKLFF. The full variable domain, with the rest looked up from reference TRBV19 and TRBJ1-4, is DGGITQSPKYLFRKEGQNVTLSCEQNLNHDAMYWYRQDPGQGLRLIYYSQIVNDFQKGDIAEGYSVSREKKESFPLTVTSAQKNPTAFYLCASSGRINEKLFFGSGTQLSVL.

This chain connects TRBV7-2 to TRBJ2-5, with TRBD2 identical over 8 bases. The CDR3 is 15 amino acids. Losses at the gene ends were 4 bases for V and 1 base for J; bases not matched to a gene: 5. Germline V gives CDR1 SGHTA, CDR2 FQGNSA. As DNA, the CDR3 is TGTGCCAGCAGCTCACTACGGGAGGGCCAAGAGACCCAGTACTTC. Its protein is CASSSLREGQETQYF.

The chain links TRBV2 to TRBJ2-7; 13 nucleotides match TRBD2. Germline CDR1 is SNHLY and CDR2 is FYNNEI. Trimming took 6 bases from V and 4 from J; bases not matched to a gene: 3. The CDR3 extends over 14 amino acids. In DNA form, the CDR3 reads TGTGCCAGCAGGGGACTAGCGGGGAATTACGAGCAGTACTTC. It codes for CASRGLAGNYEQYF.

The V call is TRBV29-1, the J call TRBJ1-4; D unresolved. In germline, CDR1 is SQVTM, CDR2 ANQGSEA. The CDR3 sequence is 14 residues long. The CDR3: CSANPTFSDEKLFF. CDR3 sequence (DNA): TGCAGTGCGAATCCGACCTTTAGCGATGAAAAACTGTTTTTT.

This clonotype was counted ten times or more. The chain is built from TRBV29-1 and TRBJ1-2; tentative D call: TRBD1 (5 bases). V dropped 6 bases and J dropped 10 bases, with 21 bases sitting between them. The germline gives CDR1 SQVTM, CDR2 ANQGSEA. This CDR3 spans 13 amino acids. CDR3 DNA: TGCAGCGTCGCCGGGACGGGGATTGAGCACTACACCTTC. Its translation is CSVAGTGIEHYTF.

The V call is TRBV2, the J call TRBJ2-2, with D uncertain. In germline, CDR1 is SNHLY, CDR2 FYNNEI. V was pared by 7 bases and J by 8 bases, with 8 bases between. CDR3 length equals 11 residues. The CDR3 is CASMWYGELFF. The CDR3 DNA reads TGTGCCAGCATGTGGTATGGGGAGCTGTTTTTT.

V gene TRBV25-1 combines with J gene TRBJ2-5; maybe TRBD2 (6 bases). CDR3 length: 13 residues. Trimming stripped 4 bases from V and 4 bases from J, with 10 bases between. Germline CDR1 is MGHDK and CDR2 is SYGVNS. DNA of the CDR3: TGTGCCAGCAGTGCGGGAGAACCAGAGACCCAGTACTTC. Amino acid sequence: CASSAGEPETQYF. The full variable domain, with the rest looked up from reference TRBV25-1 and TRBJ2-5, is EADIYQTPRYLVIGTGKKITLECSQTMGHDKMYWYQQDPGMELHLIHYSYGVNSTEKGDLSSESTVSRIRTEHFPLTLESARPSHTSQYLCASSAGEPETQYFGPGTRLLVL.

This clonotype was detected once. A single base separates this from a much larger clone, so it may be a read error. V is TRBV2 and J is TRBJ1-1; tentative D call: TRBD1 (5 bases). Germline assignment: CDR1 SNHLY and CDR2 FYNNEI. The CDR3 totals 14 residues. The CDR3 nucleotides are TGTGCCAGCAGAAGGACACGAATGAACGCTGAAGCTTTCTTT. This translates into CASRRTRMNAEAFF.

The CDR3 region is CSARGRWGVETQYF. The CDR3 region has the DNA TGCAGTGCAAGGGGGCGGTGGGGGGTTGAGACCCAGTACTTC. This chain connects TRBV20-1 to TRBJ2-5; possibly TRBD1 for D (7 bases). Trimming left V 6 bases short and J 5 bases short, with 19 bases between. Per germline, CDR1 DFQATT and CDR2 SNEGSKA (reference sequence). The CDR3 length is 14 residues.